This TCR beta chain is from a study of blood T cells in healthy people across ages. Study-level findings and limits: The authors considered diversity estimates from one million T cells to be underestimates.

CDR3 length equals 14 residues. The germline V gene encodes CDR1 DFQATT and CDR2 SNEGSKA (reference sequence). Trimming took off 6 bases at V and 3 bases at J, with 16 bases between the two ends. This clonotype was seen a few times. Its antigen is not known. A J-beta primer mix and a sample-barcoded 5' primer were used in a second PCR of roughly 6 to 11 cycles. Every cDNA was tagged by a template-switch adaptor with 12 random nucleotides. TCRdb reanalysed the 5' RACE reads using MiXCR and keeps one entry per CDR3 protein. This table holds 700,000 to 850,000 distinct CDR3 sequences, approximately 53% found once.

The chain carries TRBV20-1 and TRBJ2-3, with D maybe TRBD2 (5 bases). This TCR was recovered from a man older than 75 in good health. Sequencing used blood. The chain's CDR3 is CSASREGGTDTQYF. In DNA form, the CDR3 reads TGCAGTGCCTCTCGTGAGGGCGGAACAGATACGCAGTATTTT.